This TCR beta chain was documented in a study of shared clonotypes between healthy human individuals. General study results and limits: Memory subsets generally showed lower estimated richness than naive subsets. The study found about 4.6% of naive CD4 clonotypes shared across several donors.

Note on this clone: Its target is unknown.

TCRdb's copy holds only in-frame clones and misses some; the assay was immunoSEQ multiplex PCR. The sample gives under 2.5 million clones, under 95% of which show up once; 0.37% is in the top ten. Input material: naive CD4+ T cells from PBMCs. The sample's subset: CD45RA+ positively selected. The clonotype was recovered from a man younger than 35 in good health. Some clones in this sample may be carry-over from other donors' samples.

DNA for the CDR3: TGTGCTAGTGGCCATACTGGACTAGGCGACACCGGGGAGCTGTTTTTT. Protein sequence: CASGHTGLGDTGELFF. The gene calls are TRBV12-5 and TRBJ2-2, with TRBD2 matching over 7 bases. After removal of 6 bases from V and 3 bases from J, the junction contained 10 bases not matched to a gene. Germline V gene sequence: CDR1 LGHNT, CDR2 FRNRAP. There are 16 residues in the CDR3.